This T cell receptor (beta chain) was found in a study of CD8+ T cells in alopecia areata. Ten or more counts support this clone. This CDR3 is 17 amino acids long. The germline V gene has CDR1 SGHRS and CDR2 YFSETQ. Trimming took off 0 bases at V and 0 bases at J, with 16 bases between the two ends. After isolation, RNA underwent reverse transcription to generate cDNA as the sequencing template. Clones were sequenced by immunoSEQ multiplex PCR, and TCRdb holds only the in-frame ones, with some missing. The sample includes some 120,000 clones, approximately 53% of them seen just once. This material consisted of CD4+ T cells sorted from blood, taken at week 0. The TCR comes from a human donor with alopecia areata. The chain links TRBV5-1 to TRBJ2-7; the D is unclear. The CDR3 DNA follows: TGCGCCAGCAGCTTGGCGGGCGGACCTGGGATCTCCTACGAGCAGTACTTC. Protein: CASSLAGGPGISYEQYF.